The T cell receptor beta chain under discussion was sequenced for a study of shared clonotypes between healthy human individuals (dated by TCRdb to the early 2020s). With respect to the entire study: The cohort comprised a couple of women and a few men aged 18 to 49 years. For each donor, CD4 naive and CD4 memory were each given three plates, CD8 naive was given two plates, and CD8 memory was given one plate. To estimate repertoire size and how much clonotype sharing occurs between individuals, the study deeply sequenced the blood TCR repertoires of five healthy adults. Libraries were prepared and TCR repertoires were sequenced by different laboratories using diverse techniques, in order to increase sequencing depth and limit assay-specific biases. Each donor's leukapheresis produced roughly between roughly 0.85 and 10 billion PBMCs.

As concerns this clone: Its antigen remains undetermined. No base quality values were provided; no much bigger clone lies one nucleotide off.

Healthy HIV-negative adults with no recently reported acute infections or vaccinations were included as donors. All donors were Caucasian adults living in Nashville, Tennessee, USA. CD4+ T cells were enriched by magnetic negative selection, after which naive cells were positively selected on CD45RA and the negative fraction was taken as the memory subset. Blood was obtained by leukapheresis, after which PBMCs were separated by Ficoll-Histopaque density gradient centrifugation and cryopreserved in liquid nitrogen vapor phase. Analytical flow cytometry was used to check the purity and quantity of each magnetically sorted T cell population. Each sorted fraction had its genomic DNA isolated and then quantified by UV absorbance on a Nanodrop 2000c. What the authors observed across the whole study: Even with the large sequencing depth, rarefaction of the sorted-subset datasets indicated that sequencing was incomplete. The small number of donors limited the genetic and exposure-history diversity represented. Estimated clonotype richness was generally larger for naive than for memory subsets. Pairwise subsampling indicated that sequencing depth was expected to affect the degree of clonotype sharing among donors. Compared with non-shared clonotypes, the clonotypes found in all four sorted-subset donors had higher generation probabilities. Sampling was limited to blood, and TCR repertoires in tissue likely differ from TCR repertoires in blood. Sharing across several donors was observed for around 4.8% of naive CD4, over 3% of naive CD8, over 2% of memory CD4, and over 0.3% of memory CD8 clonotypes.

Spanning cysteine to phenylalanine, the CDR3 consists of 15 amino acids. The CDR3 DNA has 45 bases and is translated from base 1. V is cut by 8 bases and J by 2 bases, and the space between the germline ends is 15 bases. CDR1 and CDR2 (MGHRA, YSYEKL) derive from the germline V gene. Using the deep immunoSEQ assay, multiplex PCR amplified TCR CDR3 regions from genomic DNA. Extracted genomic DNA from each cell subset was spread evenly across all wells of several immunoSEQ 96-well plates, with each plate serving as a replicate. For sorted subsets, each replicate PCR was loaded with 200 ng genomic DNA, equivalent to approximately 27,000 T cell genomes. Purified libraries were quantified with a Qubit 3.0 fluorometer, sized on a Bioanalyzer 2100, and re-quantified with the KAPA Library Quantification kit. Every immunoSEQ 96-well plate was sequenced on a dedicated single-read 150-cycle Illumina NextSeq 550 flow cell. In the authors' own workflow: Because the immunoSEQ output held only junctional sequences and lacked quality scores, the filtering could not match the filtering applied to full-length reads. Sequences were annotated with PyIR, a Python wrapper for IgBLAST v1.9, using IMGT germline references to assign V/J genes and CDR3. Any read was removed if the V/J assignment was weak (E-value above 1e-6), the CDR3 was missing, or the read contained stop codons, out-of-frame junctions, or ambiguous translated residues. V3J clonotypes were defined as sequences sharing the same inferred V gene, J gene, and CDR3 amino acid sequence. The percentage overlap between two repertoires was calculated by dividing the number of shared unique clonotypes by the size of the smaller repertoire. Three approaches were used to assess repertoire richness: RTK rarefaction, the Chao1 estimator, and Recon v2.1 estimates of unobserved clonotypes. OLGA was used to compute generation probabilities for all TCRbeta clonotypes that the gDNA method yielded from a few donors. TCRdb retrieved this table from immuneACCESS and kept in-frame rearrangements only. Not all clones are present; in checked studies, unresolved V genes account for under half, and no reason is known for the remainder. The V and J calls and clone size are taken from that table; D and trimming were inferred from the DNA. In this sample the table shows some 2.4 million clones, roughly 93% of which occur a single time. 0.36% of the sample rests with the top ten.

This TCR came from a man in his late teens or twenties in good health. Some clones in this sample may be carry-over from other donors' samples. This chain joins TRBV4-1 to TRBJ2-2; TRBD2 is a possible D gene, resting on 5 matching bases. The specimen sequenced was naive CD4+ T cells from PBMCs. Interpreted using the paper, the cell subset or site label stands for: CD45RA+ positively selected. The DNA sequence reads TGCGCCAGCGGACCATTGGGGAGCAACACCGGGGAGCTGTTTTTT. It translates to CASGPLGSNTGELFF.